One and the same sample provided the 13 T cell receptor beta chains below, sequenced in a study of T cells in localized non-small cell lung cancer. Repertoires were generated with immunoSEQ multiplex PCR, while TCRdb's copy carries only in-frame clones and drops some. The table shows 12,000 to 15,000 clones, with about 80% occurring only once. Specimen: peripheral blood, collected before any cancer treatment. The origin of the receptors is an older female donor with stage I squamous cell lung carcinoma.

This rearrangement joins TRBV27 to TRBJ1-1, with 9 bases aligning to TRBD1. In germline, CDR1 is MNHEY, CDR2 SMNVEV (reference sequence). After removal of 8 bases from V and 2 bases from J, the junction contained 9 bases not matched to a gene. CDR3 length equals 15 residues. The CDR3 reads CASFLDRGSNTEAFF. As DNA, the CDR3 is TGTGCCAGCTTTCTGGACAGGGGAAGCAACACTGAAGCTTTCTTT.

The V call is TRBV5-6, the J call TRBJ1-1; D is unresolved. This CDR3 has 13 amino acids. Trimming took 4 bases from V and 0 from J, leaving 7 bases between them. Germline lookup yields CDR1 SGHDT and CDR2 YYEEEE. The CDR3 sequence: CASSPGLNTEAFF. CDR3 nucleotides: TGTGCCAGCAGCCCCGGTCTGAACACTGAAGCTTTCTTT.

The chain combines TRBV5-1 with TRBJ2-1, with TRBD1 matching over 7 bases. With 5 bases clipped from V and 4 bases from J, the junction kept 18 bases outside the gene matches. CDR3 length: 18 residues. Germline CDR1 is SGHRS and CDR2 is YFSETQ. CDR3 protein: CASSRFTGDEGLYNEQFF. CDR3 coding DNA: TGCGCCAGCAGTCGTTTTACAGGGGACGAGGGGCTGTACAATGAGCAGTTCTTC.

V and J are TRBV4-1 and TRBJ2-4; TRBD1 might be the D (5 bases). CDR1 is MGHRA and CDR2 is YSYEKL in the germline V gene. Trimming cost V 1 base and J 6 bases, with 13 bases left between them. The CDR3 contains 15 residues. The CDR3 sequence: CASSQVSGAANIQYF. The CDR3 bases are TGCGCCAGCAGCCAAGTCAGTGGGGCAGCAAACATTCAGTACTTC.

This CDR3 reads CASSLGRYGYTF. The CDR3 nucleotides are TGTGCCAGCAGCTTAGGGCGCTATGGCTACACCTTC. This chain connects TRBV13 to TRBJ1-2; the D is unclear. The CDR3 length is 12 residues. Germline loops: CDR1 PRHDT, CDR2 FYEKMQ (reference sequence). V lost 0 bases, J lost 4 bases, and 3 bases lay in between.

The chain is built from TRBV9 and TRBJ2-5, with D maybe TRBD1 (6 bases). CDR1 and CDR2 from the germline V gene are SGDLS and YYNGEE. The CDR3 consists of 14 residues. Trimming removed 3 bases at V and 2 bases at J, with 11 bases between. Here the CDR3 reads CASSAGQIQETQYF. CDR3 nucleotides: TGTGCCAGCAGCGCCGGACAGATACAAGAGACCCAGTACTTC.

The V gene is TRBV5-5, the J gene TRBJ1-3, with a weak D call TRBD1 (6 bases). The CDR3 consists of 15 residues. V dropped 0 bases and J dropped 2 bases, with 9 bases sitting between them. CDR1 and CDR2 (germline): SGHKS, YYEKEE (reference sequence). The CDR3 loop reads CASSLVPGAGNTIYF. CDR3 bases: TGTGCCAGCAGCTTGGTCCCAGGGGCTGGAAACACCATATATTTT.

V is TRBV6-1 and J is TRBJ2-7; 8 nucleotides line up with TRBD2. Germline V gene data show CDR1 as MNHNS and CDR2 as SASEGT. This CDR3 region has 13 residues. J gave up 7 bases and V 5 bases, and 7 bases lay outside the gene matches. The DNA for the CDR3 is TGTGCCAGCAGTCCCGCGGGGGGTGGTGAGCAGTACTTC. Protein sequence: CASSPAGGGEQYF.

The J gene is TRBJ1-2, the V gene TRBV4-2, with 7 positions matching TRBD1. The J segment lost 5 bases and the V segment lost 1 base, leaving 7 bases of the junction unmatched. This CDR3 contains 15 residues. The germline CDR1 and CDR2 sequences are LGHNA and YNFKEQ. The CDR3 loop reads CASSQGPDREYGYTF. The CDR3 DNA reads TGTGCCAGCAGCCAAGGTCCCGACAGGGAATATGGCTACACCTTC.

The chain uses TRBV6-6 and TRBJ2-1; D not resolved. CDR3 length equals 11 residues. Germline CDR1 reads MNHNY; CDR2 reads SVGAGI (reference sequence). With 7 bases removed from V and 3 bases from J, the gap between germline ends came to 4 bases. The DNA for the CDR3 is TGTGCCAGCACCCTCTACAATGAGCAGTTCTTC. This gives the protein CASTLYNEQFF.

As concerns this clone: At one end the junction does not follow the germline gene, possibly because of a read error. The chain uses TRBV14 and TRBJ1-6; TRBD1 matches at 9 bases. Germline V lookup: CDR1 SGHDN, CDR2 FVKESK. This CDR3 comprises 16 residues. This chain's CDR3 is CASSPTGGDYSSPLHF. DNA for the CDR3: TGTGCCAGCAGCCCAACAGGGGGCGATTATAGTTCACCCCTCCACTTT.

CDR3 in amino acids: CADHWEDTQYF. The CDR3 coding sequence is TGCGCCGACCATTGGGAGGATACGCAGTATTTT. The genes are TRBV10-1 and TRBJ2-3; TRBD2 might be the D (5 bases). The germline CDR1 and CDR2 sequences are WNHNN and SYGVQD (reference sequence). The CDR3 has 11 amino acids. Trimming removed 11 bases from V and 6 bases from J, with 12 bases in between.

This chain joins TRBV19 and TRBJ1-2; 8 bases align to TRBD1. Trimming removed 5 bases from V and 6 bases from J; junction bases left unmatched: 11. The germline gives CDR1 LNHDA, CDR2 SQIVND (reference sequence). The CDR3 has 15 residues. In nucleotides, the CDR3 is TGTGCCAGTAGTCCCCGCCGGACAGGGACTGATGGCTACACCTTC. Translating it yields CASSPRRTGTDGYTF.